The clone carrying this T cell receptor (beta chain) has more than one count but fewer than ten. What it recognizes is unknown. The entry originates in a study of blood T cells in healthy people across ages. General observations from the study: Using unsorted PBMCs precluded a conclusive naive versus antigen-experienced comparison.

The V gene's germline CDR1 is MRHNA and CDR2 SNTAGT. This CDR3 comprises 15 residues. A second PCR, run for about 7 to 11 cycles, used a sample-barcoded 5' primer plus a J-beta primer mix. TCRdb redid the calling of the 5' RACE reads with MiXCR, one entry per CDR3 protein. In the table there are some 560,000 distinct CDR3 sequences, 27% of which are singletons. The data were also submitted as part of a second study, on T cells of mothers and their children. That study adds: The yield was over 8 million TCR beta CDR3 reads from each mother and around 3.3 million from each child.

Sequenced material: blood. This sequence originates from a boy aged 2 to 9 in good health. The gene calls are TRBV6-4 and TRBJ2-5; 11 nucleotides line up with TRBD2. Matching the DNA end better, TRBJ2-1 makes the J call doubtful. CDR3 bases: TGTGCCAGCGCCCCACTAGCGGGAGACAACAATGAGCAGTTCTTC. This gives the protein CASAPLAGDNNEQFF.